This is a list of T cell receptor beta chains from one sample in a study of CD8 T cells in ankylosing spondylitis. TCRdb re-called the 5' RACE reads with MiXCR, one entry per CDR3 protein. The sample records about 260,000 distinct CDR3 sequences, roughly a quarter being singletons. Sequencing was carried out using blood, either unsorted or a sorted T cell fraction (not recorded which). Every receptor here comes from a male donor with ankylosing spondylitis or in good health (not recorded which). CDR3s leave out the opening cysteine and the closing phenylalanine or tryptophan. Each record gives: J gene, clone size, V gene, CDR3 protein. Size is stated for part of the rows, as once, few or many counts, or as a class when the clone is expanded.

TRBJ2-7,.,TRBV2,ASSVSTYEQY
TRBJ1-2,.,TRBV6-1,ASSFGTGVGYT
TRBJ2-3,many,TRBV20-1,SAPRDNTDTQY
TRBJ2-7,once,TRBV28,ASSGSSTGAYYYEQY
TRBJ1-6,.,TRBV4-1,ASSHEPLYSPLH
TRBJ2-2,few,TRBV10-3,AISRTSGGGTGELF
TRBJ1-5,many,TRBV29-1,SVATGGTGNQPQH
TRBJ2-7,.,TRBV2,ASSRQGPFGEQY
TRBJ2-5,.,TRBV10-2,ASSGSGGARETQY
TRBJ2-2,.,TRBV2,ASGRLHGELF
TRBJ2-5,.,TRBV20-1,SATGRETQY
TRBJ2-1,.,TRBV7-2,ASLPARDRNEQF
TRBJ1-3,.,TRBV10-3,AISESEGRNTIY
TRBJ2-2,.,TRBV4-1,ASPPPIDRPLAILLGELF
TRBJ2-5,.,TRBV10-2,ASSSSAGDQAETQY
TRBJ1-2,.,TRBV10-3,AISESGPNGYT
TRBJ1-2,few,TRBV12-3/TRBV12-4,ASSLNRITNYGYT
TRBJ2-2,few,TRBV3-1,ASSQDSGELF
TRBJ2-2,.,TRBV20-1,SADLAGAGTGELF
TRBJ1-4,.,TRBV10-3,AISESGQADEKLF
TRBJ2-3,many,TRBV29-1,SGGDRPPDTQY
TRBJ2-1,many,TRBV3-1,ASSSFGDRGDEQF
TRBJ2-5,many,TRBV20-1,GGGLKETQY
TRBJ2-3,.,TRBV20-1,SARLAGLDTQY
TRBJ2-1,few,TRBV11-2,ASSLFGGGTYNEQF
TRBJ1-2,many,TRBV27,ASSLQGYGYT
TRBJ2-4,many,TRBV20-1,SATTGLSVDIQY
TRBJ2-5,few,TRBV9,ASSAELAVETQY
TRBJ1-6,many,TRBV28,ASSSWTGMSSPLH
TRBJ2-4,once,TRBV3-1,ASSHTATDGIQY
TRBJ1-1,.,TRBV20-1,SAITPAGGGAF
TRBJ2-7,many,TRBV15,ATSRELLDRGYEQY
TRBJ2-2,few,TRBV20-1,SASTGGPNTGELF
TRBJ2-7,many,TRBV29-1,SAHQDYEQY
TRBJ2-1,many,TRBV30,AWSANYEQF
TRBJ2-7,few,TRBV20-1,SARISGYEQY
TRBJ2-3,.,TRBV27,ASSGASTDTQY
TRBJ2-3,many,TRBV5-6,ASSSGTGWADTQY
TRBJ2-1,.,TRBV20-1,SAKALGPSSYNEQF
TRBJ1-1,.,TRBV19,ASRPTEAEAF
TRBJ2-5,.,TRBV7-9,ASSLRPQGTQY
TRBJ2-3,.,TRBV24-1,ATSDWDRRGDTQY
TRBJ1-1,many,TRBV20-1,SALFVGLDTEAF
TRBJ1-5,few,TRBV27,ASSPRADQNQPQH
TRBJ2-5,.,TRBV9,ASSVGGKETQY
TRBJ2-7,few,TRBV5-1,ASSFGPPLHYEQY
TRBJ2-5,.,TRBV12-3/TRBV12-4,ASSLRSGLAGETQY
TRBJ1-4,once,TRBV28,ASRKARRGALNEKLF
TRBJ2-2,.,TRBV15,ATSRGPRNTGELF
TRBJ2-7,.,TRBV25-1,ASSESFLRGPGGPEQY
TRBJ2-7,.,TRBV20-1,SARAPTSGVEQY
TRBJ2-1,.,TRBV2,AGHRDPPSYNEQF
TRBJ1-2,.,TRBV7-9,ASSSSWDNYGYT
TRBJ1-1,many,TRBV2,ASRELGHRNTEAF
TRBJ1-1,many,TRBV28,ASSSMGQGGTEAF